The TCR beta chain described here comes from a study of stem cell transplantation in POMP-related autoinflammatory disease. For the study at large: Impaired MHC class I-dependent CD8+ differentiation was hypothesized from defective thymoproteasomes.

Trimming shortened V by 7 bases and J by 4 bases, and 5 bases separated the two germline ends. The germline V gene has CDR1 SNHLY and CDR2 FYNNEI. The CDR3 runs 11 residues. Profiling relied on immunoSEQ multiplex PCR, and the TCRdb table lists in-frame clones only, not all of them. The top ten clones hold 0.7% to 0.9% of a sample with more than 25,000 clones, about 86% of them seen once. The receptor comes from a human donor with POMP-related autoinflammation and immune dysregulation (PRAID). The input for sequencing was CD4+ T cells from PBMCs, taken before stem cell transplantation. The chain joins TRBV2 to TRBJ2-1; no clear D. The CDR3 loop reads CASIGYNEQFF. The CDR3 nucleotides are TGTGCCAGCATAGGGTACAATGAGCAGTTCTTC.